Sequencing of this T cell receptor beta chain was carried out in a study of early T cells in non-severe SARS-CoV-2 infection. This clonotype was recorded at least ten times. Trimming stripped 0 bases from V and 2 bases from J, with 11 bases between. The CDR3 is 15 amino acids. Germline CDR1 MNHEY, CDR2 SVGEGT. Unique molecular identifier tags were affixed to discrete cDNA molecules. MiXCR, run by TCRdb on the 5' RACE reads, gives a single entry per CDR3 protein. The data contain some 30,000 distinct CDR3 sequences, approximately 5.2% of them seen just once; the ten biggest clones take up over 10%. The chain links TRBV6-2 or TRBV6-3 to TRBJ2-7; D perhaps matches TRBD1 (5 bases). The sample comprised whole blood. This TCR derives from an adult who was a healthcare worker with PCR-confirmed SARS-CoV-2 infection or an uninfected control (not recorded which). CDR3 amino acids: CASSYSYRQPYEQYF. DNA of the CDR3: TGTGCCAGCAGTTACTCCTACCGACAGCCCTACGAGCAGTACTTC.